This entry lists 9 T cell receptor beta chains sequenced from one sample in a study of cytomegalovirus exposure and HLA in healthy donors. PCR was performed using 60 Vbeta and 13 Jbeta primers. Measured with immunoSEQ multiplex PCR; TCRdb has only the in-frame clones, and not every one. This sample's table has fewer than 150,000 clones. Sequences were obtained from PBMCs. The receptors come from a woman aged 55 to 70 in good health and CMV-seronegative.

This rearrangement joins TRBV11-2 to TRBJ1-2; D is perhaps TRBD1 (5 bases). V was cut by 5 bases and J by 5 bases, with 24 bases left in between. The CDR3 runs 17 residues. Per the germline V gene, CDR1 is SGHAT and CDR2 is FQNNGV. CDR3 coding DNA: TGTGCCAGCAGCCCGGTCCCCGGACGGAGGGACGATTATGGCTACACCTTC. This sequence encodes CASSPVPGRRDDYGYTF.

The J gene is TRBJ1-1, the V gene TRBV7-8, with a tentative D call TRBD1 (6 bases). The ends were cut back, 3 bases at V and 1 base at J, with 12 bases in the middle. The CDR3 extends over 15 amino acids. Germline V gene sequence: CDR1 SGHVS, CDR2 FQNEAQ. In DNA, the CDR3 is TGTGCCAGCAGCTTCACGACAGGAACGAACACTGAAGCTTTCTTT. It is translated as CASSFTTGTNTEAFF.

The chain is built from TRBV13 and TRBJ2-5, with TRBD1 as a possible D gene (7 bases). The DNA end is a closer match to TRBJ2-7, so the J assignment may be wrong. This CDR3 is built from 14 residues. Germline V lookup: CDR1 PRHDT, CDR2 FYEKMQ (reference sequence). CDR3 DNA: TGTGCCAGCAGCTTGGGACAGACTAGTAACGAGCAGTACTTC. Translated: CASSLGQTSNEQYF.

The chain couples TRBV11-2 to TRBJ1-6; TRBD1 agrees at 8 bases. The CDR3 spans 16 residues. J lost 9 bases, V lost 6 bases, and 13 bases had no gene match. In germline, CDR1 is SGHAT, CDR2 FQNNGV. CDR3 protein: CASRPNDRGYGSPLHF. CDR3 nucleotides: TGTGCCAGCAGACCGAACGACAGGGGATACGGTTCACCCCTCCACTTT.

The rearrangement links TRBV7-9 to TRBJ1-5; possibly TRBD1 for D (5 bases). CDR1 and CDR2 (germline): SEHNR, FQNEAQ (reference sequence). Trimming took off 8 bases at V and 2 bases at J, with 10 bases between the two ends. CDR3 size: 13 residues. The CDR3 region has the DNA TGTGCCAGCGGACAAACGGGCAATCAGCCCCAGCATTTT. Translating it yields CASGQTGNQPQHF.

The V and J genes are TRBV5-6 and TRBJ1-6; D is possibly TRBD1 (6 bases). This CDR3 contains 16 residues. Germline values: CDR1 SGHDT, CDR2 YYEEEE. Trimming removed 0 bases from V and 7 bases from J, with 14 bases in between. In DNA, the CDR3 is TGTGCCAGCAGCTTGGTAGGAGGCCAGGGGAATTCACCCCTCCACTTT. Its protein product is CASSLVGGQGNSPLHF.

V gene TRBV7-9 combines with J gene TRBJ2-1; TRBD1 agrees at 8 bases. V shed 4 bases, J shed 6 bases, and the junction held 11 bases outside the gene matches. CDR3 length equals 16 residues. Germline-derived CDR1 and CDR2 are SEHNR and FQNEAQ (reference sequence). CDR3 protein: CASSSMTGASRNEQFF. DNA of the CDR3: TGTGCCAGCAGCTCCATGACAGGGGCGTCGCGCAATGAGCAGTTCTTC.

The chain uses TRBV28 and TRBJ1-5; D not certain. Trimming cost V 3 bases and J 2 bases, with 11 bases left between them. The CDR3 is 15 residues long. Germline V gene lookup returns CDR1 MDHEN and CDR2 SYDVKM. The CDR3 bases are TGTGCCAGCAGTTTTGGGAGGGCGGGCAATCAGCCCCAGCATTTT. The encoded protein is CASSFGRAGNQPQHF. Based on the CDR3 plus reference TRBV28 and TRBJ1-5, the full variable domain is DVKVTQSSRYLVKRTGEKVFLECVQDMDHENMFWYRQDPGLGLRLIYFSYDVKMKEKGDIPEGYSVSREKKERFSLILESASTNQTSMYLCASSFGRAGNQPQHFGDGTRLSIL.

The chain uses TRBV7-3 and TRBJ2-5, with D tentatively TRBD1 (5 bases). Trimming took 2 bases from V and 3 from J, leaving 7 bases between them. The CDR3 extends over 13 amino acids. Per the germline V gene, CDR1 is SGHTA and CDR2 is FQGTGA. The DNA of the CDR3 is TGTGCCAGCAGCTTATCCAGGGAAGAGACCCAGTACTTC. Translated: CASSLSREETQYF. The full variable domain, completed using reference TRBV7-3 and TRBJ2-5, is GAGVSQTPSNKVTEKGKYVELRCDPISGHTALYWYRQSLGQGPEFLIYFQGTGAADDSGLPNDRFFAVRPEGSVSTLKIQRTERGDSAVYLCASSLSREETQYFGPGTRLLVL.